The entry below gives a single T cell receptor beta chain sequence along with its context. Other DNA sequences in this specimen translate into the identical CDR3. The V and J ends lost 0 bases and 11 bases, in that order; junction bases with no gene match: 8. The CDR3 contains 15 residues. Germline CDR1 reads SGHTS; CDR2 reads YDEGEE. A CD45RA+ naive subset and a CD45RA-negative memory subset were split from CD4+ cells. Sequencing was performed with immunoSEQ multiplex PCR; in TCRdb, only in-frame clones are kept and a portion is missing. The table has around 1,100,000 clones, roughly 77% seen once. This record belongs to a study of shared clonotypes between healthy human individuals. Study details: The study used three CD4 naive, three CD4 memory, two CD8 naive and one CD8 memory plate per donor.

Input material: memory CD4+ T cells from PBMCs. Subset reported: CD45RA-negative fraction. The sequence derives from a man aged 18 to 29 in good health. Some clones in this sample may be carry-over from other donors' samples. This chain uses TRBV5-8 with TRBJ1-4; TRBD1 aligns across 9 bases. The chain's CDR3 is CASSLDRGRGEKLFF. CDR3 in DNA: TGTGCCAGCAGCTTGGACAGGGGGCGGGGTGAGAAACTGTTTTTT.